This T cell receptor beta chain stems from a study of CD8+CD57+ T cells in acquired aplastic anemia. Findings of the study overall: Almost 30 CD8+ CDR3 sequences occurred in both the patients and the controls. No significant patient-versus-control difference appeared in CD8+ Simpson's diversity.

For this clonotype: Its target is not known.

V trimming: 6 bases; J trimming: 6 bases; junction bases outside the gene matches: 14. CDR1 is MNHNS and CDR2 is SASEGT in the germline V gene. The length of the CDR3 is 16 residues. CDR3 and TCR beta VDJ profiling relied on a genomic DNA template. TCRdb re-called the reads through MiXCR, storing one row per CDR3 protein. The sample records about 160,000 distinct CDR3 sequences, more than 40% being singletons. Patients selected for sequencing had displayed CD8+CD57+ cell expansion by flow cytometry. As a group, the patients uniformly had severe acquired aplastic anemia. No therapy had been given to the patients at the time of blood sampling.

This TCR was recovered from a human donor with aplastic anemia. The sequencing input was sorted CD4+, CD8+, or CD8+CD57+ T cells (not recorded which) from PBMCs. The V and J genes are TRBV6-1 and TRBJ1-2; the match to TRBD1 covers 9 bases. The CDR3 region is CASSLEQGATIDGYTF. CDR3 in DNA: TGTGCCAGCAGCTTAGAACAGGGGGCGACGATAGATGGCTACACCTTC.